One T cell receptor (beta chain) is described in this entry. The target antigen is unknown. Following RNA extraction, reverse transcription yielded cDNA that acted as the sequencing template. Only in-frame clones appear in the TCRdb table, and some are missing; sequencing was by immunoSEQ multiplex PCR. Among about 90,000 clones, 44% were seen once, and the ten largest hold 18%. The treatment here: oral pan-JAK inhibitor, 5-10 mg twice daily. Both peripheral blood and punch biopsies of lesional scalp skin were obtained from patients who had alopecia areata. The data are from a study of CD8+ T cells in alopecia areata. Study conclusions and caveats: Tofacitinib did not eliminate many expanded lesional clones from scalp or blood.

CDR3 length: 12 amino acids. The V gene's germline CDR1 is SQVTM and CDR2 ANQGSEA. Trimming cost V 2 bases and J 5 bases, with 9 bases left between them. The specimen was CD8+ T cells sorted from blood, collected at week 24, from a patient treated with tofacitinib. The sequence derives from a human donor with alopecia areata. The rearrangement links TRBV29-1 to TRBJ2-5, with a weak D call TRBD1 (5 bases). The DNA for the CDR3 is TGCAGCGTTGAAAGCAGGGTGGAGACCCAGTACTTC. Amino acids: CSVESRVETQYF.